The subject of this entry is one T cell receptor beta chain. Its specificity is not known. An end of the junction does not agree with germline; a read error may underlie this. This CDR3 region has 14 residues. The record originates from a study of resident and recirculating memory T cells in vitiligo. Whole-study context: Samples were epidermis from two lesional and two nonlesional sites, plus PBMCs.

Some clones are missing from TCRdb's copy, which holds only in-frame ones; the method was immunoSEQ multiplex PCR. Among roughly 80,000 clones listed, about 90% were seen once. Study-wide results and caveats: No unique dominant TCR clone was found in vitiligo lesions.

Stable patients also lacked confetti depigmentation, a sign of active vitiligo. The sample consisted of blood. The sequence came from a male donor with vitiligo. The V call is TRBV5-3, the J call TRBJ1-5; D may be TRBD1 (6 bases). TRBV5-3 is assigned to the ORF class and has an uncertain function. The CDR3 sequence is CARSWGGDTCGQIF. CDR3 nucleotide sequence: TGTGCCAGAAGCTGGGGGGGGGATACTTGTGGACAGATTTTT.